Sequencing of this T cell receptor beta chain was carried out in a study of T cell responses to AZD1222 COVID-19 vaccine. Study findings and constraints: Spike was spanned by vaccine-associated CD4 TCRs, with dominance at 160-218 and 743-854. Clonal diversity was possibly underestimated, and white British individuals and females predominated among donors. Reports indicate that nearly half of spike-specific TCRs are directed at unmutated variant regions. The study sampled repertoires only after the peak T cell response.

Using immunoSEQ multiplex PCR, the repertoire was profiled, and TCRdb retains in-frame clones only, with some absent. This repertoire shows about 140,000 clones, 80% to 95% found once; its top ten account for roughly 1.2%. The CDR3 length is 12 residues. Trimming left V 6 bases short and J 3 bases short, with 9 bases between. The germline gives CDR1 SGHAT, CDR2 FQNNGV. This clone occurred a few times. The target antigen is unknown. The chain joins TRBV11-2 to TRBJ2-7; TRBD2 might be the D (5 bases). This TCR was sampled from an adult who received the AZD1222 COVID-19 vaccine. Sequencing was performed on peripheral blood, taken 28 days after the second AZD1222 dose. CDR3 region: CASRRDIYEQYF. CDR3 sequence (DNA): TGTGCCAGCAGGAGGGATATCTACGAGCAGTACTTC.